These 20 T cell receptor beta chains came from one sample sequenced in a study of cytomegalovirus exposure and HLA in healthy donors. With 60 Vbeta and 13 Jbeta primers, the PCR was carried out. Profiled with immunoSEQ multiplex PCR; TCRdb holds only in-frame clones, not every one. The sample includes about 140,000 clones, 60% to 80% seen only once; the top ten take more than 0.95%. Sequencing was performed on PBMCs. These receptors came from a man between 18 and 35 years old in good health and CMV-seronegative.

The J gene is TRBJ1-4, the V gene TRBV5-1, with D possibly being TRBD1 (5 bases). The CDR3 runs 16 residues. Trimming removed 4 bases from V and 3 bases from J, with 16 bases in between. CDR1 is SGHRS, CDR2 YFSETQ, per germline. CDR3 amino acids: CASSRAPGEANEKLFF. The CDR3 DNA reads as TGCGCCAGCAGCCGCGCCCCGGGGGAGGCTAATGAAAAACTGTTTTTT.

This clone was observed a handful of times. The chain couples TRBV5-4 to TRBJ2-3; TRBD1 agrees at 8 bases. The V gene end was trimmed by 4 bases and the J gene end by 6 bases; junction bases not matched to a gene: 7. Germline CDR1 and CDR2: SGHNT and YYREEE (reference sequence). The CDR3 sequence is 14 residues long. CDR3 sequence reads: CASSAQGAGDTQYF. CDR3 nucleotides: TGTGCCAGCAGCGCCCAGGGGGCTGGGGATACGCAGTATTTT.

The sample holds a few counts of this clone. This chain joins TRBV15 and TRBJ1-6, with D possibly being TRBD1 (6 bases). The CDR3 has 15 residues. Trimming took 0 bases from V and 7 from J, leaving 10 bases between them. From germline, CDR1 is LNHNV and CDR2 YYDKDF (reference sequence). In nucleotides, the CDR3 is TGTGCCACCAGCAGAGAAGGGGGACGAAATTCACCCCTCCACTTT. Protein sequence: CATSREGGRNSPLHF.

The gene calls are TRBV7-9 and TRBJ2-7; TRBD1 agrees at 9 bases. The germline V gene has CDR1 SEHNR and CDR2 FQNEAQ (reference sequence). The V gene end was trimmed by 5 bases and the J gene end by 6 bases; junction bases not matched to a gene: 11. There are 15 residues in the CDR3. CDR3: CASSTAGTGLVEQYF. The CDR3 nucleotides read TGTGCCAGCAGCACGGCCGGGACAGGGTTGGTCGAGCAGTACTTC.

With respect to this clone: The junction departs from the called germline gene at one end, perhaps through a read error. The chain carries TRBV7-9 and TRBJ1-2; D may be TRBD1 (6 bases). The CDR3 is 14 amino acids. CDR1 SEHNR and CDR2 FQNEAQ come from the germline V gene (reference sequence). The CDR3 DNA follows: TGTTCCAGCAGCTACCTGACAGGTTTTCATGGCTACACCTTC. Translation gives CSSSYLTGFHGYTF.

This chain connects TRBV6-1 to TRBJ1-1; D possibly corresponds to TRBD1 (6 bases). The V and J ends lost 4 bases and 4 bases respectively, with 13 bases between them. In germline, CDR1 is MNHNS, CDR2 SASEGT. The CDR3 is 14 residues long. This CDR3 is CASSVRAQGTEAFF. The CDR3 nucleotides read TGTGCCAGCAGTGTCCGGGCACAGGGCACTGAAGCTTTCTTT.

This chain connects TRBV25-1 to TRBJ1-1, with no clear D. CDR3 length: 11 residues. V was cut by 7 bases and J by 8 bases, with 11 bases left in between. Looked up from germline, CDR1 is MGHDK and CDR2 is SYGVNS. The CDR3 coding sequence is TGTGCCAGCATAAGAGGGAGGGAAGCTTTCTTT. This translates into CASIRGREAFF.

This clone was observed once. This chain's CDR3 is CARSFGRGKNGANVLTF. The CDR3 DNA sequence: TGTGCCAGAAGCTTTGGGAGGGGTAAGAATGGGGCCAACGTCCTGACTTTC. This chain connects TRBV5-3 to TRBJ2-6, with TRBD2 matching over 7 bases. TRBV5-3 is an ORF; its function is uncertain. There are 17 residues in the CDR3. The J segment lost 3 bases and the V segment lost 2 bases, leaving 8 bases of the junction unmatched.

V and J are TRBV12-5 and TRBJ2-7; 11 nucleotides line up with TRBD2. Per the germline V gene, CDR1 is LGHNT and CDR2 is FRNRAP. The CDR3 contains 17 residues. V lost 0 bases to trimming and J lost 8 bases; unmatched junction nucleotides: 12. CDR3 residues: CASGLVPWTSGPVQQYF. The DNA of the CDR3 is TGTGCTAGTGGTTTGGTACCCTGGACTAGCGGGCCGGTACAGCAGTACTTC.

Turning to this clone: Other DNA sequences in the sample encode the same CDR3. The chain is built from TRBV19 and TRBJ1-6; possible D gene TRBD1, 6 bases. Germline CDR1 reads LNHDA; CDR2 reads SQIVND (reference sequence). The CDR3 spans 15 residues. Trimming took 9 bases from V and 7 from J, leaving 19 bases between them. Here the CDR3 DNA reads TGTGCCAGCGCCCGGCAGGGGAGCAGGAATTCACCCCTCCACTTT. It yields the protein CASARQGSRNSPLHF.

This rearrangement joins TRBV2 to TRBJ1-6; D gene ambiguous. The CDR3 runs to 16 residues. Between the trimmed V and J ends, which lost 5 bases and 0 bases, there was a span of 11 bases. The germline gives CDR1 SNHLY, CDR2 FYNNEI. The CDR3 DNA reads TGTGCCAGCAGTCGACTGTTTAGCTCCTATAATTCACCCCTCCACTTT. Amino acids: CASSRLFSSYNSPLHF.

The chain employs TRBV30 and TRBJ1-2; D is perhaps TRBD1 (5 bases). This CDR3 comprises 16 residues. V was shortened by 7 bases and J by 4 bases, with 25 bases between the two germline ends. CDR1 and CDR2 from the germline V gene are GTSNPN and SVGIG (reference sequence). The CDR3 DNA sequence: TGTGCCTTCTTCCTAACTGGTAGGGGTTTTCGCTATGGCTACACCTTC. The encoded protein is CAFFLTGRGFRYGYTF.

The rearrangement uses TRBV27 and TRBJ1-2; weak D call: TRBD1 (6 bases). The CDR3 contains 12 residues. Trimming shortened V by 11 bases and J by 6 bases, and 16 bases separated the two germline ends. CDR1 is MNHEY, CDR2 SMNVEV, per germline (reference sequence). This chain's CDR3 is CARNREKNGYTF. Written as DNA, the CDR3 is TGTGCCCGAAACAGGGAAAAGAATGGCTACACCTTC.

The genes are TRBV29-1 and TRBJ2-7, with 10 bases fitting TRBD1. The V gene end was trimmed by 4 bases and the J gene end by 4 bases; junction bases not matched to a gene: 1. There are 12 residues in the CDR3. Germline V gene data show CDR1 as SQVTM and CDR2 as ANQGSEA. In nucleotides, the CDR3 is TGCAGCGTTGGGGACAGGGGTTACGAGCAGTACTTC. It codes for CSVGDRGYEQYF.

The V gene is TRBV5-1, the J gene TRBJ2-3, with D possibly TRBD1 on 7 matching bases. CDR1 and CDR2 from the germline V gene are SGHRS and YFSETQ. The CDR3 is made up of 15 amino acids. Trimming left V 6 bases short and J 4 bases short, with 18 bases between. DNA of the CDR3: TGCGCCAGCAAAAAACAGGGGCCGGGGGCAGATACGCAGTATTTT. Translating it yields CASKKQGPGADTQYF.

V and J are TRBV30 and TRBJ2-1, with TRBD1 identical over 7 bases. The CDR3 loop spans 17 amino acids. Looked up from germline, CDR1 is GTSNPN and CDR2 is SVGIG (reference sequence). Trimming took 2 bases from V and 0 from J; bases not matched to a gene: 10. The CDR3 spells CAWSTKGTESSYNEQFF. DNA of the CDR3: TGTGCCTGGAGTACCAAGGGGACAGAGAGCTCCTACAATGAGCAGTTCTTC.

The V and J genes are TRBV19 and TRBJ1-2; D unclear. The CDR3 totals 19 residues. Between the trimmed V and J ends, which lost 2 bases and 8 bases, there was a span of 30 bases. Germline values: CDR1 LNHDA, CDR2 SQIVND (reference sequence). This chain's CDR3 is CASSIMVVGGSEIFKGYTF. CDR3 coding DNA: TGTGCCAGTAGTATAATGGTTGTTGGAGGGTCGGAAATTTTCAAAGGCTACACCTTC.

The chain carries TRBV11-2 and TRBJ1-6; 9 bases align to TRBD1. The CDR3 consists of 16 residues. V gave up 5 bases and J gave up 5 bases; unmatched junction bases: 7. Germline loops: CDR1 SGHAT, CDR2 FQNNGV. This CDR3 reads CASSAIGQGNNSPLHF. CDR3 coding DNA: TGTGCCAGCAGCGCAATCGGACAGGGGAATAATTCACCCCTCCACTTT.

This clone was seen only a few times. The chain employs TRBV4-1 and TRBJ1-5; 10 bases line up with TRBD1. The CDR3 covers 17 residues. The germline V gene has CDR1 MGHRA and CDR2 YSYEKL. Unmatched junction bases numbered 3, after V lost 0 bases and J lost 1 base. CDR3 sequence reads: CASSQDGGQGSNQPQHF. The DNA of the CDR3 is TGCGCCAGCAGCCAAGATGGGGGACAGGGGAGCAATCAGCCCCAGCATTTT.

The CDR3: CASSLAAAGGYNEQFF. The CDR3 region has the DNA TGTGCCAGCAGCTTAGCCGCAGCGGGGGGTTACAATGAGCAGTTCTTC. The chain employs TRBV11-2 and TRBJ2-1, with 9 bases fitting TRBD2. Germline CDR1 SGHAT, CDR2 FQNNGV. Trimming removed 1 base from V and 4 bases from J; junction bases left unmatched: 5. The CDR3 contains 16 residues.